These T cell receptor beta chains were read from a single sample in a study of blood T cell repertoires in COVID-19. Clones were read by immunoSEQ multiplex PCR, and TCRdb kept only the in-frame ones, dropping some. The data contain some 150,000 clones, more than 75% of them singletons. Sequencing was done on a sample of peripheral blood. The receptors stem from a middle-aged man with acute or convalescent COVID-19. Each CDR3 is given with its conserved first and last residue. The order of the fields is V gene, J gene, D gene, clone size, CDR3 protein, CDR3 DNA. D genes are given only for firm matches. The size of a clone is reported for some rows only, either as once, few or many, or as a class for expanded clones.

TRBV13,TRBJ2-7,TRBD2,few,CASSLGGLAGAYEQYF,TGTGCCAGCAGCTTAGGAGGACTAGCGGGGGCCTACGAGCAGTACTTC
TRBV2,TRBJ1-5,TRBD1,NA,CATTDREWQPQHF,TGTGCCACCACCGACAGGGAATGGCAGCCCCAGCATTTT
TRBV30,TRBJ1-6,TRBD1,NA,CAWSRDRGDSPLHF,TGTGCCTGGAGCCGAGACAGGGGAGATTCACCCCTCCACTTT
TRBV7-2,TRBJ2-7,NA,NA,CASSPGHLLYEQYF,TGTGCCAGCAGCCCCGGACACCTACTCTACGAGCAGTACTTC
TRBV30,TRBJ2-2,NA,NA,CAWSPSGELFF,TGTGCCTGGAGCCCGTCCGGGGAGCTGTTTTTT
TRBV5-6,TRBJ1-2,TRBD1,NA,CASSKQGASGYTF,TGTGCCAGCAGCAAACAGGGGGCCTCTGGCTACACCTTC
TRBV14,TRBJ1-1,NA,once,CASSQDLGVLNTEAFF,TGTGCCAGCAGCCAAGATCTCGGGGTACTGAACACTGAAGCTTTCTTT
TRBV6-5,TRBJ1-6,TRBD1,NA,CASTDRGNSPLHF,TGTGCCAGCACCGACAGGGGTAATTCACCCCTCCACTTT
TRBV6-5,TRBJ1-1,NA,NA,CASEGGLTEAFF,TGTGCCAGCGAGGGGGGGCTGACTGAAGCTTTCTTT
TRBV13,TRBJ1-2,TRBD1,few,CASSLDRGGYGYTF,TGTGCCAGCAGCTTAGACAGGGGGGGCTATGGCTACACCTTC
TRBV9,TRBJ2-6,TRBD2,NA,CASSRQRGGSGANVLTF,TGTGCCAGCAGCCGCCAGCGGGGGGGATCTGGGGCCAACGTCCTGACTTTC
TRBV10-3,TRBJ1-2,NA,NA,CAISALSPDSFNYGYTF,TGTGCCATCAGTGCGCTCAGTCCTGATTCCTTTAACTATGGCTACACCTTC
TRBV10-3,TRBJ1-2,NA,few,CAISESAGIYGYTF,TGTGCCATCAGTGAGTCGGCAGGGATCTACGGCTACACCTTC
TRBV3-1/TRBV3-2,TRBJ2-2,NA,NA,CASSPRAAGAFTGELFF,TGTGCCAGCAGCCCCCGGGCGGCGGGGGCCTTCACCGGGGAGCTGTTTTTT
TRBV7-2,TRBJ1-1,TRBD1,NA,CASSARQGRTEAFF,TGTGCCAGCAGCGCCCGACAGGGGCGGACTGAAGCTTTCTTT
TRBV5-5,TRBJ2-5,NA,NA,CASSSGLTQETQYF,TGTGCCAGCAGCTCGGGACTTACACAAGAGACCCAGTACTTC
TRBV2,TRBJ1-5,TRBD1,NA,CASSGTGLDQPQHF,TGTGCCAGCAGCGGGACAGGGTTGGACCAGCCCCAGCATTTT
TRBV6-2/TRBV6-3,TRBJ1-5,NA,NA,CASSHPKDYYSNQPQHF,TGTGCCAGCAGCCACCCCAAGGACTATTATAGCAATCAGCCCCAGCATTTT
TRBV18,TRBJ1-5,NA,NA,CASSPQGDQPQHF,TGTGCCAGCTCACCTCAGGGTGATCAGCCCCAGCATTTT
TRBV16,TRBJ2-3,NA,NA,CASSATETRQLTDTQYF,TGTGCCAGCAGCGCTACCGAAACCCGACAACTCACAGATACGCAGTATTTT
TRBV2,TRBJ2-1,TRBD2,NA,CASRGEGNEQFF,TGTGCCAGCAGAGGGGAGGGCAATGAGCAGTTCTTC
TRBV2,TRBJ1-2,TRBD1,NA,CASSEASKGAGGYTF,TGTGCCAGCAGTGAAGCGTCTAAGGGGGCAGGCGGCTACACCTTC
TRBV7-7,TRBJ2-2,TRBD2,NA,CASSRTSEGTGELFF,TGTGCTAGCAGCCGGACTAGCGAGGGGACCGGGGAGCTGTTTTTT
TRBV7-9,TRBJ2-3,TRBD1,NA,CASSSGQVLSDTQYF,TGTGCCAGCAGCTCGGGACAGGTCCTTTCAGATACGCAGTATTTT
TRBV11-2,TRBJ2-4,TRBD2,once,CASRIAGGRDIQYF,TGTGCCAGCAGGATAGCGGGGGGGAGAGACATTCAGTACTTC
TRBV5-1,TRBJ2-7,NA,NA,CASSSGGSSYEQYF,TGCGCCAGCAGTTCCGGCGGATCATCCTACGAGCAGTACTTC
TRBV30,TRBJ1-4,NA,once,CAWRDGGRQLRGEKLFF,TGTGCCTGGAGGGACGGGGGGCGACAGCTAAGAGGGGAAAAACTGTTTTTT
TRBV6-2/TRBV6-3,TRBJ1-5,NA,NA,CASSSGDQPQHF,TGTGCCAGCAGTTCGGGGGATCAGCCCCAGCATTTT
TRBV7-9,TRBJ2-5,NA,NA,CASSQWGDAYQETQYF,TGTGCCAGCAGCCAATGGGGAGACGCGTACCAAGAGACCCAGTACTTC
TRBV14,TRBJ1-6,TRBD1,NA,CASSAGQGRVLGSPLHF,TGTGCCAGCAGCGCGGGACAGGGCAGGGTCCTTGGTTCACCCCTCCACTTT
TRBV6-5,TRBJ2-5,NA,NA,CASSYDWREQETQYF,TGTGCCAGCAGTTACGATTGGAGGGAGCAGGAGACCCAGTACTTC
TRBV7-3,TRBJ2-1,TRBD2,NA,CASSYFGLAGASSYNEQFF,TGTGCCAGCAGCTATTTCGGACTAGCGGGGGCCAGCTCCTACAATGAGCAGTTCTTC
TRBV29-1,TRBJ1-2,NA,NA,CSVSQFNYGYTF,TGCAGCGTTTCACAGTTTAACTATGGCTACACCTTC
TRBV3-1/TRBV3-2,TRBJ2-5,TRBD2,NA,CASSQSSGPQETQYF,TGTGCCAGCAGCCAGTCTAGCGGGCCACAAGAGACCCAGTACTTC
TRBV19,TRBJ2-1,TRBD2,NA,CASSTWTSNNEQFF,TGTGCCAGTAGTACTTGGACTAGCAACAATGAGCAGTTCTTC
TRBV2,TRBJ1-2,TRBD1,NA,CASSSSTTGQGHGYTF,TGTGCCAGCAGTTCCTCCACCACCGGACAGGGCCATGGCTACACCTTC
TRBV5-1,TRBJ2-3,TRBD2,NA,CASHLPAGDTDTQYF,TGCGCCAGCCATCTGCCAGCGGGGGACACAGATACGCAGTATTTT